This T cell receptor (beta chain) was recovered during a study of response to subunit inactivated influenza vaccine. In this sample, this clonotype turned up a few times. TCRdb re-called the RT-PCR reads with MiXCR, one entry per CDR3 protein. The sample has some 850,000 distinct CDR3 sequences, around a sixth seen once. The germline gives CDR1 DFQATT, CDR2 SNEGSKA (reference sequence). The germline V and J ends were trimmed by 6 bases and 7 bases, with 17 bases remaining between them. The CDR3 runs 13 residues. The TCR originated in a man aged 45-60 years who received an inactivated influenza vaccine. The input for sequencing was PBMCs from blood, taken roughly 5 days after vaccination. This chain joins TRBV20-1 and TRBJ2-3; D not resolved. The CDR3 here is CSASGPGVNTQYF. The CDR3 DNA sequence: TGCAGTGCGAGTGGTCCAGGTGTAAATACGCAGTATTTT.